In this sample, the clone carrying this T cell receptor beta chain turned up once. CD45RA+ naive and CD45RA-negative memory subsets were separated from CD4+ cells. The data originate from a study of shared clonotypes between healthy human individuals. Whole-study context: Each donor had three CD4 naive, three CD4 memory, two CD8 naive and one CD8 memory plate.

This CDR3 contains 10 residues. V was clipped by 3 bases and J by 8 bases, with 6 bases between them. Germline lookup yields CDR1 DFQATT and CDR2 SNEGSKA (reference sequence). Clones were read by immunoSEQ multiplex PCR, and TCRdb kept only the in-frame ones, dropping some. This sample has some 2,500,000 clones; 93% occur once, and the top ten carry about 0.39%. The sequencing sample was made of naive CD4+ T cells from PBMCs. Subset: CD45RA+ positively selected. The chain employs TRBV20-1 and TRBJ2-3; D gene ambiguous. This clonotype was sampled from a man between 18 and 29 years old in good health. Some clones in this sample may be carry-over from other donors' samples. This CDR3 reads CSASPGTQYF. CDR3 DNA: TGCAGTGCTAGCCCCGGTACGCAGTATTTT.